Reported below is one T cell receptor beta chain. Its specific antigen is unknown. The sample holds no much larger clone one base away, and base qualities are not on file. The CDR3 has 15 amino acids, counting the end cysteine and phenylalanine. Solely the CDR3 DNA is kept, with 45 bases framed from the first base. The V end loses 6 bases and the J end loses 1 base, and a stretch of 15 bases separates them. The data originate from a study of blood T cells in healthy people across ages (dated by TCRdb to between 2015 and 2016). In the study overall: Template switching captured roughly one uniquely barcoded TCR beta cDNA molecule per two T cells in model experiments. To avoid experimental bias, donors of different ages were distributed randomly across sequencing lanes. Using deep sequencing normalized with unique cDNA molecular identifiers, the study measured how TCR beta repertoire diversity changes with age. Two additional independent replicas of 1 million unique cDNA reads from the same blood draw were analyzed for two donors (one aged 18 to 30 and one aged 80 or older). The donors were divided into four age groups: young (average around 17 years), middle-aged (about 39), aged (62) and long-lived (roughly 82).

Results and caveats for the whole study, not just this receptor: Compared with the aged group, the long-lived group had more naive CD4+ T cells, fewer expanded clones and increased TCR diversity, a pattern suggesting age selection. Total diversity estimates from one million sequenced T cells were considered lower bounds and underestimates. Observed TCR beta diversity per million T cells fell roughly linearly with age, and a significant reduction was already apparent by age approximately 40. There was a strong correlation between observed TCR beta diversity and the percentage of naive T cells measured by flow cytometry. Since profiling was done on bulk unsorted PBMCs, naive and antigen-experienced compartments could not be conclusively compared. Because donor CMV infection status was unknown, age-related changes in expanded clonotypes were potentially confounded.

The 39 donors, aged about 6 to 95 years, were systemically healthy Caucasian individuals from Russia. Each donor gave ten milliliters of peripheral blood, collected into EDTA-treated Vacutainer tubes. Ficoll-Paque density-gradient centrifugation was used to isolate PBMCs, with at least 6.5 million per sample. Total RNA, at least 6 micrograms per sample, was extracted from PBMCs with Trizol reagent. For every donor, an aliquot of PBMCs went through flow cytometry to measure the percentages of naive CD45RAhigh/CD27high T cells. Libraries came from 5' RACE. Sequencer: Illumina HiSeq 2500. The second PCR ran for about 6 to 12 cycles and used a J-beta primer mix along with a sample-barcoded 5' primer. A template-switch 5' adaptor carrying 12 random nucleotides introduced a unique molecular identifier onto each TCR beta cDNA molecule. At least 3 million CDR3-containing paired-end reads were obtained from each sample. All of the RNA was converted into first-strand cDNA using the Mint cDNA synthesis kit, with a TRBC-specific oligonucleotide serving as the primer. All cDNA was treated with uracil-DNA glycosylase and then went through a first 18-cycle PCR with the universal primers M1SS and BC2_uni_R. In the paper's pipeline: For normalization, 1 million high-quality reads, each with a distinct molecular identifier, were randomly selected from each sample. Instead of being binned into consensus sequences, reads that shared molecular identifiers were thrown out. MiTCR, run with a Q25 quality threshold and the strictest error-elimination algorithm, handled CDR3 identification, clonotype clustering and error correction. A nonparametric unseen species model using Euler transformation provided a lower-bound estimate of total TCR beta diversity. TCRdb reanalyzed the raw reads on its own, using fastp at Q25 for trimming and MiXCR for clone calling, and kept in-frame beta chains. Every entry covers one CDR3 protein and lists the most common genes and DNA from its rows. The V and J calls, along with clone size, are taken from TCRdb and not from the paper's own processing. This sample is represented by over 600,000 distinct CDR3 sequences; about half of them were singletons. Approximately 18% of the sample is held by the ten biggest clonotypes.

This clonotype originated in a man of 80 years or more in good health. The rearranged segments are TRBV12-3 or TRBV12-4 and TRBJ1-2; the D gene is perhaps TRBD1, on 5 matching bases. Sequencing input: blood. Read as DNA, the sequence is TGTGCCAGCAGCAGGGACGGATCGATTAACTATGGCTACACCTTC. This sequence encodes CASSRDGSINYGYTF.